A single sample is the source of the 5 T cell receptor beta chains below, sequenced in a study of T-cell memory formation after mild COVID-19. TCRdb passed the 5' RACE reads through MiXCR, listing each CDR3 protein once. The sample consists of roughly 280,000 distinct CDR3 sequences, roughly 8% of them appearing once. Sequences were obtained from PBMCs or a T cell subset sorted from them (not recorded which). Receptors were obtained from a man younger than 35 who had mild COVID-19 (a few samples of this study predate the infection). Cell type and time point are not known.

The chain couples TRBV7-2 to TRBJ2-5, with 9 bases fitting TRBD2. Germline values: CDR1 SGHTA, CDR2 FQGNSA. V gave up 1 base and J gave up 2 bases; unmatched junction bases: 2. CDR3 length: 15 residues. As DNA, the CDR3 is TGTGCCAGCAGCTTAGGGCGGGAGGGACAAGAGACCCAGTACTTC. Its protein is CASSLGREGQETQYF. Filled out from reference TRBV7-2 and TRBJ2-5, the complete variable domain reads GAGVSQSPSNKVTEKGKDVELRCDPISGHTALYWYRQSLGQGLEFLIYFQGNSAPDKSGLPSDRFSAERTGGSVSTLTIQRTQQEDSAVYLCASSLGREGQETQYFGPGTRLLVL.

The sample holds many counts of this clonotype. The chain is built from TRBV7-9 and TRBJ2-7, with D tentatively TRBD1 or TRBD2 (5 bases each). The CDR3 contains 15 residues. V was pared by 0 bases and J by 5 bases, with 14 bases between. CDR1 and CDR2 (germline): SEHNR, FQNEAQ (reference sequence). CDR3 nucleotides: TGTGCCAGCAGCTTAGCAGAGGGGATGCGGCACGAGCAGTACTTC. It yields the protein CASSLAEGMRHEQYF.

This chain joins TRBV5-5 and TRBJ1-1; D gene unclear. This CDR3 is 11 amino acids long. Germline assignment: CDR1 SGHKS and CDR2 YYEKEE (reference sequence). Trimming took 4 bases from V and 1 from J, leaving 2 bases between them. The CDR3 nucleotides read TGTGCCAGCAGCGAGAACACTGAAGCTTTCTTT. This codes for CASSENTEAFF.

CDR3 in amino acids: CSARGGSTGEQFF. The CDR3 DNA reads TGCAGTGCTAGGGGGGGGAGTACTGGTGAGCAGTTCTTC. The rearrangement joins TRBV20-1 to TRBJ2-1; TRBD2 aligns across 7 bases. Germline V gene sequence: CDR1 DFQATT, CDR2 SNEGSKA (reference sequence). The CDR3 has 13 residues. The V and J ends lost 3 bases and 9 bases, in that order; junction bases with no gene match: 8.

This clonotype was seen many times. The genes are TRBV9 and TRBJ2-5, with a tentative D call TRBD2 (5 bases). Trimming removed 1 base from V and 5 bases from J, with 15 bases in between. The CDR3 length is 15 residues. Germline CDR1 is SGDLS and CDR2 is YYNGEE. The CDR3 DNA follows: TGTGCCAGCAGCGTAAACAGCGGAACGGGTGAGACCCAGTACTTC. Amino acids: CASSVNSGTGETQYF.